This TCR beta chain was recorded in a study of blood T cell repertoires in COVID-19. Measured with immunoSEQ multiplex PCR; TCRdb has only the in-frame clones, and not every one. The sample consists of some 250,000 clones, roughly nine tenths of them appearing once. Per germline, CDR1 GTSNPN and CDR2 SVGIG (reference sequence). The CDR3 is made up of 16 amino acids. V lost 3 bases to trimming and J lost 5 bases; unmatched junction nucleotides: 8. The clonotype was recovered from a human donor in a cohort exposed to, infected with or recovered from COVID-19 (not recorded which). The donor label of this sample is uncertain. The rearrangement joins TRBV30 to TRBJ2-5, with 14 bases that match TRBD2. Sequenced: PBMCs or T cells enriched from blood (not recorded which). Here the CDR3 DNA reads TGTGCCTGGAGGCCGGGACTAGCGGGGGCCGGGGAGACCCAGTACTTC. Residues: CAWRPGLAGAGETQYF.